The next 11 T cell receptor beta chains were all read from a single sample in a study of blood T cell repertoires in COVID-19. Measured with immunoSEQ multiplex PCR; TCRdb has only the in-frame clones, and not every one. The table has 70,000 to 90,000 clones, 70% to 90% seen once. Input material: peripheral blood. The receptors were gathered from a woman aged 55-75 years with acute or convalescent COVID-19.

The chain is built from TRBV7-9 and TRBJ1-1, with D unclear. The CDR3 is 14 amino acids. Germline V gene sequence: CDR1 SEHNR, CDR2 FQNEAQ (reference sequence). Trimming left V 6 bases short and J 2 bases short, with 13 bases between. The CDR3 bases are TGTGCCAGCAGTTCCCCTCGAGATAACACTGAAGCTTTCTTT. As protein: CASSSPRDNTEAFF.

The chain couples TRBV4-1 to TRBJ1-1; TRBD1 agrees at 8 bases. The CDR3 has 14 residues. Germline V gives CDR1 MGHRA, CDR2 YSYEKL. The junction had 5 bases not matched to a gene; V was cut back by 1 base and J by 7 bases. The CDR3 spells CASSQVRGQGEAFF. In DNA form, the CDR3 reads TGCGCCAGCAGCCAAGTCAGGGGGCAGGGTGAAGCTTTCTTT.

The chain couples TRBV7-9 to TRBJ2-1; D is possibly TRBD2 (5 bases). From germline, CDR1 is SEHNR and CDR2 FQNEAQ (reference sequence). V dropped 2 bases and J dropped 5 bases, with 13 bases sitting between them. CDR3 length: 15 amino acids. CDR3 in DNA: TGTGCCAGCAGCTTACTAGAGCGGAATAACAATGAGCAGTTCTTC. Protein sequence: CASSLLERNNNEQFF.

In its sample, this clone was seen a few times. The rearrangement links TRBV7-6 to TRBJ2-2; tentative D call: TRBD2 (5 bases). The CDR3 loop spans 13 amino acids. Deletions cut 5 bases from V and 6 bases from J, with 10 bases between. CDR1 and CDR2 from the germline V gene are SGHVS and FNYEAQ. CDR3 in amino acids: CASSNEGPGELFF. The CDR3, as DNA: TGTGCCAGCAGCAATGAGGGTCCCGGGGAGCTGTTTTTT.

The chain employs TRBV2 and TRBJ2-1; 10 bases are a match to TRBD1. This CDR3 contains 13 residues. Germline CDR1 SNHLY, CDR2 FYNNEI. J gave up 7 bases and V 5 bases, and 2 bases lay outside the gene matches. The CDR3 DNA reads TGTGCCAGCAGTAGGGGACAGGGGAATGAGCAGTTCTTC. Amino acids: CASSRGQGNEQFF.

This chain connects TRBV7-2 to TRBJ2-3; 13 positions match TRBD2. Germline trimming cut 1 base from V and 8 bases from J; bases unmatched to any gene: 6. The CDR3 runs 16 residues. In germline, CDR1 is SGHTA, CDR2 FQGNSA. The CDR3 sequence is CASSLGLAGGSGTQYF. CDR3 DNA sequence: TGTGCCAGCAGCTTAGGACTAGCGGGGGGATCGGGTACGCAGTATTTT.

The rearrangement uses TRBV6-1 and TRBJ1-3, with D uncertain. V was clipped by 2 bases and J by 0 bases, with 8 bases between them. Germline loops: CDR1 MNHNS, CDR2 SASEGT. The CDR3 covers 15 residues. The CDR3 nucleotides are TGTGCCAGCAGTGAATCCAGAACCTCTGGAAACACCATATATTTT. As protein: CASSESRTSGNTIYF.

The V and J genes are TRBV28 and TRBJ1-4, with D tentatively TRBD1 (6 bases). Germline V gives CDR1 MDHEN, CDR2 SYDVKM. This CDR3 is 13 amino acids long. Trimming pared 5 bases from V and 5 bases from J, leaving 9 bases between. CDR3 coding DNA: TGTGCCAGCAGTCGCACAGGGAATGAAAAACTGTTTTTT. As protein: CASSRTGNEKLFF.

This clone is termed medium-sized. The J gene is TRBJ1-4, the V gene TRBV6-5; 7 nucleotides match TRBD1. J lost 7 bases, V lost 6 bases, and 8 bases had no gene match. There are 14 residues in the CDR3. CDR1 and CDR2 (germline): MNHEY, SVGAGI. The DNA for the CDR3 is TGTGCCAGCAGGATGACAGGGCTGGGTGAAAAACTGTTTTTT. Its protein is CASRMTGLGEKLFF.

CDR3 in amino acids: CASSLRPSDIMNTEAFF. The CDR3, as DNA: TGTGCCAGCAGCTTGAGGCCCTCGGATATCATGAACACTGAAGCTTTCTTT. This chain connects TRBV7-2 to TRBJ1-1; D unresolved. The germline V and J ends were trimmed by 3 bases and 0 bases, with 17 bases remaining between them. This CDR3 contains 17 residues. Germline V lookup: CDR1 SGHTA, CDR2 FQGNSA.

A few counts support this clone. One junction end does not reproduce the germline sequence, and a read error may be involved. The CDR3 region has the DNA TGTGCCAGCAGGGAAGGGGAGGAAAGCACTGAAGCTTTCTTT. This codes for CASREGEESTEAFF. The chain uses TRBV2 and TRBJ1-1, with D tentatively TRBD1 (5 bases). The CDR3 spans 14 residues. Germline V CDR1 and CDR2: SNHLY, FYNNEI.